A selection of T cell receptor beta chains follows, all from one sample in a study of T cell changes during pregnancy in multiple sclerosis. Produced via immunoSEQ multiplex PCR; TCRdb's table is partial and in-frame only. This sample has roughly 100,000 clones, with less than 95% found just once. This material consisted of peripheral blood, taken in the second trimester of pregnancy. The receptor set was obtained from a female donor in good health, enrolled as a control in a pregnancy study. Both conserved end residues are part of each CDR3. D genes are given only for firm matches. The listing skips clone size in some rows; elsewhere it reads once, few, many or a size class.

cdr3_nt cdr3_aa d_call clone_size j_call v_call
TGTGCCAGCAGCCCAGGGGCTAGCGGGAGTTCAAATGAGCAGTTCTTC CASSPGASGSSNEQFF TRBD2 NA TRBJ2-1 TRBV9
TGCGCCAGCAGCTTGTCAGGGGGCGAGGACTATGGCTACACCTTC CASSLSGGEDYGYTF TRBD1 once TRBJ1-2 TRBV5-1
TGTGCCAGCAGCTTCCGAGAGTCTAAAGTGGGACTAGCCTCCTACGAGCAGTACTTC CASSFRESKVGLASYEQYF TRBD2 once TRBJ2-7 TRBV7-9
TGTGCCAGCTCAAAGGGGACAGGGGATTTGGACTATGGCTACACCTTC CASSKGTGDLDYGYTF TRBD1 NA TRBJ1-2 TRBV18
TGCGCCAGCAGCCAAGTCTGGGACAGGGGGCGAACTGAAGCTTTCTTT CASSQVWDRGRTEAFF TRBD1 few TRBJ1-1 TRBV4-1
TGTGCCAGCAGTGAATTGGATAACAGGGGAGACGATGGCTACACCTTC CASSELDNRGDDGYTF TRBD1 NA TRBJ1-2 TRBV25-1
TGTGCCAGCACCTCAAGGGGATACGAGCAGTACTTC CASTSRGYEQYF NA few TRBJ2-7 TRBV28
TGTGCCAGCAGCGTAGACACAGGGTCCGCTCGAGGCTACACCTTC CASSVDTGSARGYTF NA few TRBJ1-2 TRBV9
TGTGCCAGCAGCTGGGACAGCATGAACACTGAAGCTTTCTTT CASSWDSMNTEAFF TRBD1 few TRBJ1-1 TRBV5-4
TGCGCCAGCAGCGAGGGACAGGGGAAATACAATGAGCAGTTCTTC CASSEGQGKYNEQFF TRBD1 NA TRBJ2-1 TRBV5-1
TGTGCCAGCAGCGTCATCAGCACTGAAGCTTTCTTT CASSVISTEAFF NA NA TRBJ1-1 TRBV9
TGTGCCAGCAGTTTTGGGGACAGCCGTTTTGGGCAGCCCCAGCATTTT CASSFGDSRFGQPQHF TRBD1 NA TRBJ1-5 TRBV27
TGTGCCAGTATTAAGACGGGGAACAGGGACATCTATGGCTACACCTTC CASIKTGNRDIYGYTF NA NA TRBJ1-2 TRBV5-5
TGCGCCAGCAGCCAAGATAGAGCCAGGGGGATCACTGAAGCTTTCTTT CASSQDRARGITEAFF TRBD1 NA TRBJ1-1 TRBV4-1
TGTGCCAGCAGCCAACCGACAGGGTTTAATTCACCCCTCCACTTT CASSQPTGFNSPLHF TRBD1 NA TRBJ1-6 TRBV5-5
TGTGCCAGCAGCCCTTTGGGCCCAAGCTACGAGCAGTACTTC CASSPLGPSYEQYF NA NA TRBJ2-7 TRBV27
TGCAGCGTATTCTCCCCGGGGAGCACTGAAGCTTTCTTT CSVFSPGSTEAFF NA few TRBJ1-1 TRBV29-1
TGTGCCAGCACCCCGGGACAGCCCTCTGGGGCCAACGTCCTGACTTTC CASTPGQPSGANVLTF TRBD1 NA TRBJ2-6 TRBV28
TGTGCCAGCAGCTTAGGACACGGAAACACCATATATTTT CASSLGHGNTIYF NA once TRBJ1-3 TRBV7-9
TGTGCCAGCAGCTTAGTCCGGGGGGCGAACACTGAAGCTTTCTTT CASSLVRGANTEAFF NA NA TRBJ1-1 TRBV13
TGCGCCAGCAGCGAAGTAGCGGGGGCCCAAGAGACCCAGTACTTC CASSEVAGAQETQYF TRBD2 NA TRBJ2-5 TRBV5-1
TGCGCCAGCAGCTTACTACCAGGGAAACAAGAGACCCAGTACTTC CASSLLPGKQETQYF NA NA TRBJ2-5 TRBV5-1
TGTGCCATCAGTGAGTCGCAAGGGGATAGCTCACCCCTCCACTTT CAISESQGDSSPLHF NA few TRBJ1-6 TRBV10-3
TGTGCCAGCAGCTCATTAGTCACGAATGAAGCTTTCTTT CASSSLVTNEAFF NA NA TRBJ1-1 TRBV7-9
TGTGCCAGTAAATTTCAGAATGAAAAACTGTTTTTT CASKFQNEKLFF NA NA TRBJ1-4 TRBV19
TGCGCCAGCCCCCCTTGGCGGGACCCGCCCTACAATGAGCAGTTCTTC CASPPWRDPPYNEQFF NA NA TRBJ2-1 TRBV5-1
TGCGCCAGCAGCTTGGGGACCAAGGGGGATACGCAGTATTTT CASSLGTKGDTQYF NA once TRBJ2-3 TRBV5-1
TGTGCCAGCAGTGCTACGACAGGGGTTCCCTATGGCTACACCTTC CASSATTGVPYGYTF TRBD1 NA TRBJ1-2 TRBV6-1
TGTGCCACCTTACCTAGCGGGAGGGCCGTGGGTACGCAGTATTTT CATLPSGRAVGTQYF TRBD2 NA TRBJ2-3 TRBV15
TGTGCCAGCAGCTTAGGTGTGAGATCGAGCACAGATACGCAGTATTTT CASSLGVRSSTDTQYF NA NA TRBJ2-3 TRBV11-3
TGTGCCGCTTGGAGCGGGGGAAAACACAATGAGCAGTTCTTC CAAWSGGKHNEQFF TRBD2 NA TRBJ2-1 TRBV5-4
TGTGCCAGTAGTATAGCTATCCCCCGGACTAGCAGGGGAACAGATACGCAGTATTTT CASSIAIPRTSRGTDTQYF TRBD2 NA TRBJ2-3 TRBV19
TGTGCCAGCAGGGCGGCAGGGGAAGGTCAAGGCTACACCTTC CASRAAGEGQGYTF NA NA TRBJ1-2 TRBV6-5
TGTGCCAGCAGCTTAGCGAAACAGGGGGGTGGCAATCAGCCCCAGCATTTT CASSLAKQGGGNQPQHF TRBD1 NA TRBJ1-5 TRBV11-1
TGTGCCAGCAGCTTACGGGCGGGGAACACTGAAGCTTTCTTT CASSLRAGNTEAFF NA NA TRBJ1-1 TRBV7-8
TGTGCCTGGAGTGTGGCCGGCACAGATACGCAGTATTTT CAWSVAGTDTQYF NA NA TRBJ2-3 TRBV30
TGTGCCAGCAACGACAGGGGGCCGTACGAGCAGTACTTC CASNDRGPYEQYF TRBD1 NA TRBJ2-7 TRBV6-1
TGTGCCAGTAGTATTGAGAGCACTGAAGCTTTCTTT CASSIESTEAFF NA few TRBJ1-1 TRBV19
TGTGCCAGCAGCGCCATAGCGGGAGGGTACGAGCAGTACTTC CASSAIAGGYEQYF TRBD2 NA TRBJ2-7 TRBV9
TGTGCCAGCTCACCAACAAACAGGGGGTCTGATGAAGCTTTCTTT CASSPTNRGSDEAFF TRBD1 NA TRBJ1-1 TRBV18
TGTGCCAGCAGCTTGGAGGCGGCCGCGATAGCTTTCTTT CASSLEAAAIAFF NA once TRBJ1-1 TRBV5-6
TGTGCCAGCAGCTTCCGATCGGGACACCTCTCGGAGGGCTACACCTTC CASSFRSGHLSEGYTF NA NA TRBJ1-2 TRBV5-6
TGCGCCAGCAGCTTGGACTACATAAGCACAGATACGCAGTATTTT CASSLDYISTDTQYF NA NA TRBJ2-3 TRBV5-1
TGTGCCAGCACCCGAGGGATCTCCTATGGCTACACCTTC CASTRGISYGYTF NA NA TRBJ1-2 TRBV6-5
TGTGCCACCAATCCTGCTAAAAATGGCTACACCTTC CATNPAKNGYTF NA NA TRBJ1-2 TRBV6-6
TGTGCCAGCAGCTCCGGGGACAGGGGACCCAATGAGCAGTTCTTC CASSSGDRGPNEQFF TRBD1 NA TRBJ2-1 TRBV28
TGCGCCAGCAGCTTGGGGCCGTCTGGGGCCAACGTCCTGACTTTC CASSLGPSGANVLTF NA NA TRBJ2-6 TRBV5-1
TGTGCCACTAAGCAAGCGGGGGGCATCTCCCCAGGAACCTACAATGAGCAGTTCTTC CATKQAGGISPGTYNEQFF TRBD2 NA TRBJ2-1 TRBV15
TGTGCCAGTAGACCCGCCCTGACCAAAAAGGGGCTGTTTTTT CASRPALTKKGLFF NA NA TRBJ1-4 TRBV19
TGTGCCAGCAGCTCAAAAACCATGGACAGTTTAACTGAAGCTTTCTTT CASSSKTMDSLTEAFF NA NA TRBJ1-1 TRBV7-9
TGTGCCAGCCGGTCTCCAAGCAGGGGGCAGGGGGGTGTAGCTTTCTTT CASRSPSRGQGGVAFF TRBD1 NA TRBJ1-1 TRBV6-6
TGCGCCAGTATCAGAGACGGACAGGGTAAAGAGACCCAGTACTTC CASIRDGQGKETQYF TRBD1 NA TRBJ2-5 TRBV5-1
TGTGCCAGCAGTCAGGGGCGCGGCACTGAAGCTTTCTTT CASSQGRGTEAFF NA NA TRBJ1-1 TRBV6-6
TGTGCCAGCAGACAGGGCCCCTCCTACGAGCAGTACTTC CASRQGPSYEQYF NA once TRBJ2-7 TRBV2
TGCGCCAGCAGCCTCGACAGGGAGGTTGGCGGCTACACCTTC CASSLDREVGGYTF TRBD1 NA TRBJ1-2 TRBV5-1
TGTGCCAGCAGCTTCCAGACAGGGCAGAACACTGAAGCTTTCTTT CASSFQTGQNTEAFF TRBD1 NA TRBJ1-1 TRBV11-2
TGTGCCAGCAGCTCAGCTTCAGGGTTGATTGGCGAGCAGTACTTC CASSSASGLIGEQYF NA once TRBJ2-7 TRBV7-2
TGCGCCAGCAGCTTGACTAGCGGGAGTGTCCAAGAGACCCAGTACTTC CASSLTSGSVQETQYF TRBD2 NA TRBJ2-5 TRBV5-1